The clone carrying this TCR beta chain was found many times. What it binds is not known. The ends lost 3 bases at V and 3 bases at J; junction bases unmatched: 4. This CDR3 is 14 amino acids long. CDR1 is SGHTA, CDR2 FQGNSA, per germline. The data stem from a study of response to subunit inactivated influenza vaccine. TCRdb used MiXCR to reprocess the RT-PCR reads, holding one entry per CDR3 protein. The sample yields 650,000 to 800,000 distinct CDR3 sequences, 18% seen once. Regarding the study as a whole: Seasonal influenza vaccination, on each occasion, was suggested by the authors to recruit few new T cells.

Sequences were derived from PBMCs from blood, sampled 5 days after vaccination. V and J are TRBV7-2 and TRBJ2-5; TRBD1 matches at 7 bases. The clonotype comes from a man aged 50 to 59 who received an inactivated influenza vaccine. This CDR3 is CASSLVGTEETQYF. CDR3 coding DNA: TGTGCCAGCAGCTTGGTCGGGACAGAAGAGACCCAGTACTTC.